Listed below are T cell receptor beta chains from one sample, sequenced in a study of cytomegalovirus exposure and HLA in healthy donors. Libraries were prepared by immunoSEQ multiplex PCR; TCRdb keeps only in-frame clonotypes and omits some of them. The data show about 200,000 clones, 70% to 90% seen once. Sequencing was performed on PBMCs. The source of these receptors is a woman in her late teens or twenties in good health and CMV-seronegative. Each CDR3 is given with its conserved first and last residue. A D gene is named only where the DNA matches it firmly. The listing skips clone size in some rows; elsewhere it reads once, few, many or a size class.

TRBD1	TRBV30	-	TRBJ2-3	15	TGTGCCTGGAGGGCCCAGGGGGCACGCACAGATACGCAGTATTTT	CAWRAQGARTDTQYF
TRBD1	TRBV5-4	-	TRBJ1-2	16	TGTGCCAGCAGCCTCCAGCCCCCGGGACAGGACTATGGCTACACCTTC	CASSLQPPGQDYGYTF
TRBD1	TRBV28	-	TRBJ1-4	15	TGTGCCAGCAGTACGCAGGGGGCTGGGGCTGAAAAACTGTTTTTT	CASSTQGAGAEKLFF
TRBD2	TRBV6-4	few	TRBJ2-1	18	TGTGCCAGCAGTGAGGGTTCGGGGGTGGGACTAGCCGGCAATGAGCAGTTCTTC	CASSEGSGVGLAGNEQFF
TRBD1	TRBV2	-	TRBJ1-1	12	TGTGCCAGCAGTGGGGGGACAGGGAAAGCTTTCTTT	CASSGGTGKAFF
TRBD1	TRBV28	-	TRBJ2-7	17	TGTGCCAGCAGTTTAGGCCGACAGGGACCCTTTTTTTACGAGCAGTACTTC	CASSLGRQGPFFYEQYF
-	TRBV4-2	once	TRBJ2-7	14	TGTGCCAGCAGCCAAGATAAGACTACCTACGAGCAGTACTTC	CASSQDKTTYEQYF
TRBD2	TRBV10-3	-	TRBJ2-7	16	TGTGCCATCAGGAGACCAGCCCAGCGGGACCACTACGAGCAGTACTTC	CAIRRPAQRDHYEQYF
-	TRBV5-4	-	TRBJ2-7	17	TGTGCCAGCGCCCGACAGGGAGGAGTAGCGGGAAGGAACGAGCAGTACTTC	CASARQGGVAGRNEQYF
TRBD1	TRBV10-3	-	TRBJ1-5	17	TGTGCCATCAGTGATATGGGACAGGGATATAGCAATCAGCCCCAGCATTTT	CAISDMGQGYSNQPQHF
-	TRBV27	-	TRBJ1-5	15	TGTGCCAGCAGTTTATCTGGGGCGGGCAATCAGCCCCAGCATTTT	CASSLSGAGNQPQHF
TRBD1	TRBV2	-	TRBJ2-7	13	TGTGCCAGCAGGACGGGACAGGGGGGCGAGCAGTACTTC	CASRTGQGGEQYF
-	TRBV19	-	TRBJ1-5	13	TGTGCCAGTACCCCTATGGGCAATCAGCCCCAGCATTTT	CASTPMGNQPQHF
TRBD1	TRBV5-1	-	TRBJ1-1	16	TGCGCCAGCAGCTCTCACAGGGGGCCTGGTGGTACTGAAGCTTTCTTT	CASSSHRGPGGTEAFF
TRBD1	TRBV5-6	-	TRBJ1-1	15	TGTGCCAGCAGCCTTCGGCCTACAGGGGGCATTGAAGCTTTCTTT	CASSLRPTGGIEAFF
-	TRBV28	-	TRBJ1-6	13	TGTGCCAGCAGTTTCGGGGGTGGCTCACCCCTCCACTTT	CASSFGGGSPLHF
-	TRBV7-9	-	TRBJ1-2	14	TGTGCCAGCAGCCCGGTTGATAAGAACTATGGCTACACCTTC	CASSPVDKNYGYTF
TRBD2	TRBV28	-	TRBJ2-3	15	TGTGCCAGCAGTCTTAGCGGGAGGTTAACAGATACGCAGTATTTT	CASSLSGRLTDTQYF
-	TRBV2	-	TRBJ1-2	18	TGTGCCAGCAGTGAAGCGCTTTGGTTACAGGAAGAAAACTATGGCTACACCTTC	CASSEALWLQEENYGYTF
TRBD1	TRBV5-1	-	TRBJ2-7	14	TGCGCCAGCAGCACGGGACAGGAGCCCTACGAGCAGTACTTC	CASSTGQEPYEQYF
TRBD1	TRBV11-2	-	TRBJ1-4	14	TGTGCCAGCAGCACCGACAGGGAGTTGAAAAAACTGTTTTTT	CASSTDRELKKLFF
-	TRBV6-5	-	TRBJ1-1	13	TGTGCCAGCAGTCGAGCTCGGGGGTATGAAGCTTTCTTT	CASSRARGYEAFF
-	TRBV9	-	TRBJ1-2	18	TGTGCCAGCAGCCCAGAAGGTCAGACAACATTCCTACACTATGGCTACACCTTC	CASSPEGQTTFLHYGYTF
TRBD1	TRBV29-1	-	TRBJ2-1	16	TGCAGCGCTGGACAGGGAATTGCAGTCCCCTACAATGAGCAGTTCTTC	CSAGQGIAVPYNEQFF
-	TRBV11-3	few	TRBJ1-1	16	TGTGCCAGCAGCTTAGACCCCGGGAACACCAACACTGAAGCTTTCTTT	CASSLDPGNTNTEAFF
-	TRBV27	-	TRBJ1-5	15	TGTGCCAGCAGTTCCCAGACAGAGAGCAATCAGCCCCAGCATTTT	CASSSQTESNQPQHF
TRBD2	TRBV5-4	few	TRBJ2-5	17	TGTGCCAGCAGCCTGAAAGGAAGCGGGAGTTGGGGAGGGACCCAGTACTTC	CASSLKGSGSWGGTQYF
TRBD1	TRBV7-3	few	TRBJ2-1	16	TGTGCCAGCAGCTTGGGACAGGTGAGCTCCTACAATGAGCAGTTCTTC	CASSLGQVSSYNEQFF
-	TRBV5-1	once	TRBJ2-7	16	TGCGCCAGCAGCTTGGAGGCAGGATCGAGCTCCTACGAGCAGTACTTC	CASSLEAGSSSYEQYF
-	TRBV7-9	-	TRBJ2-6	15	TGTGCCAGCAGCATTAGGGGGACTGGGGCCAACGTCCTGACTTTC	CASSIRGTGANVLTF
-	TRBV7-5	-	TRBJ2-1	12	TGTGCCAGAAGCTTGCAGGGCAATGAGCAGTTCTTC	CARSLQGNEQFF
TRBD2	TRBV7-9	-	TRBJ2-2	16	TGTGCCAGCAGCTCGAGACTAGCGGGAGAGACCGGGGAGCTGTTTTTT	CASSSRLAGETGELFF
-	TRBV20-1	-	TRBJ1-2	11	TGCAGTGCTACCCTGACAAACGGCTACACCTTC	CSATLTNGYTF
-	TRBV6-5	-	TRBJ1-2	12	TGTGCCAGCACCGGAGGTGACTATGGCTACACCTTC	CASTGGDYGYTF
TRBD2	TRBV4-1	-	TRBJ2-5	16	TGCGCCAGCAGCACTTACTCCGGGACTAGTCAAGAGACCCAGTACTTC	CASSTYSGTSQETQYF
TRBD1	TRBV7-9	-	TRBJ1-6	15	TGTGCCAGCAGCCCAACAGGGGTCTATAATTCACCCCTCCACTTT	CASSPTGVYNSPLHF
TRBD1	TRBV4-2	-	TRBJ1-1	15	TGTGCCAGCAGCCAACAGTCAGGGGGTCGGACTGAAGCTTTCTTT	CASSQQSGGRTEAFF
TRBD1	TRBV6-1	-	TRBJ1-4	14	TGTGCCAGCAGTGGGACAGGGACTAATGAAAAACTGTTTTTT	CASSGTGTNEKLFF
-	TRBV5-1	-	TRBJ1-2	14	TGCGCCAGCAGCAACCAGCAGGGTACCGATGGCTACACCTTC	CASSNQQGTDGYTF
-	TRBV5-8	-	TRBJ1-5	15	TGTGCCAGCAGCTTGGGGCACAGAAGCAATCAGCCCCAGCATTTT	CASSLGHRSNQPQHF
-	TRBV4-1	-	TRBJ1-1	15	TGCGCCAGCAGCCAAGAGGGCACAGTAAACACTGAAGCTTTCTTT	CASSQEGTVNTEAFF
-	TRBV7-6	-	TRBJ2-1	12	TGTGCCAGCAGCTTAACGAGGGCTGAGCAGTTCTTC	CASSLTRAEQFF